This T cell receptor (beta chain) was obtained from a study of blood T cell repertoires in COVID-19. Study overall: The United States, Italy and Spain were the sources of the acute and convalescent COVID-19 samples. In each case, the material was cDNA or gDNA derived from T cells, B-cell-depleted T cells, or PBMCs.

Source study methods: It was from reference gene primer amplification that nucleated cell counts were estimated. Clones were read by immunoSEQ multiplex PCR, and TCRdb kept only the in-frame ones, dropping some. Clonal size and the V and J genes are those of that table, whereas D and trimming came from the DNA. Of some 250,000 clones in the sample, 88% are singletons; the top ten hold 0.99%. Trimming cost V 7 bases and J 5 bases, with 17 bases left between them. In germline, CDR1 is MNHEY, CDR2 SVGAGI. This CDR3 has 14 residues. Sequencing input: peripheral blood. The genes are TRBV6-5 and TRBJ2-5; possibly TRBD1 for D (6 bases). This sequence was found in a woman aged 35 to 49 who had recovered from COVID-19. The CDR3 DNA is TGTGCCAGCACCCCGCTGGGGGCCAGGGAGACCCAGTACTTC. Its protein product is CASTPLGARETQYF.